A selection of T cell receptor beta chains follows, all from one sample in a study of OX40 agonist ivuxolimab in advanced cancers. Generated by immunoSEQ multiplex PCR, the TCRdb table keeps only in-frame clones and is missing some. The data hold around 39,000 clones, with around 84% observed a single time. Sample: CD4+ or CD8+ T cells sorted from blood, taken in a trial of the OX40 agonist ivuxolimab. These receptors were taken from an adult with an advanced solid tumor such as melanoma, head and neck, liver or kidney cancer. Both conserved end residues are part of each CDR3. A D gene is named only where the DNA matches it firmly. The size entry is marked missing in some rows and otherwise reads once, few, many or a size class.

V: TRBV11-2; size: .; J: TRBJ1-5; D: .; CDR3: CASSSGYGQPQHF; DNA: TGTGCCAGCAGCTCAGGGTACGGGCAGCCCCAGCATTTT
V: TRBV5-4; size: once; J: TRBJ1-3; D: .; CDR3: CASSTGGNTIYF; DNA: TGTGCCAGCAGCACGGGAGGAAACACCATATATTTT
V: TRBV7-3; size: once; J: TRBJ2-5; D: .; CDR3: CASSLTRAETQYF; DNA: TGTGCCAGCAGCTTAACGAGAGCGGAGACCCAGTACTTC
V: TRBV19; size: .; J: TRBJ2-1; D: .; CDR3: CASNRGNNEQFF; DNA: TGTGCCAGTAACCGAGGAAACAATGAGCAGTTCTTC
V: TRBV10-3; size: few; J: TRBJ2-7; D: TRBD2; CDR3: CAITREGGRNEQYF; DNA: TGTGCCATCACCCGGGAGGGAGGGAGGAACGAGCAGTACTTC
V: TRBV19; size: .; J: TRBJ2-1; D: TRBD2; CDR3: CASSLISGRATNEQFF; DNA: TGTGCCAGTAGCCTAATTAGCGGGAGGGCCACCAATGAGCAGTTCTTC
V: TRBV6-5; size: .; J: TRBJ1-2; D: .; CDR3: CASSSGLPVF; DNA: TGTGCCAGCAGTTCGGGACTGCCGGTATTC
V: TRBV9; size: .; J: TRBJ1-5; D: TRBD1; CDR3: CASGQGSGNQPQHF; DNA: TGTGCCAGTGGACAGGGCTCGGGCAATCAGCCCCAGCATTTT
V: TRBV28; size: few; J: TRBJ2-3; D: .; CDR3: CASSQGWADTQYF; DNA: TGTGCCAGCAGCCAGGGGTGGGCAGATACGCAGTATTTT
V: TRBV15; size: .; J: TRBJ2-5; D: .; CDR3: CATSRSPGAGQETQYF; DNA: TGTGCCACCAGCAGATCCCCTGGGGCAGGCCAAGAGACCCAGTACTTC
V: TRBV2; size: .; J: TRBJ2-3; D: .; CDR3: CASRDDRYTQYF; DNA: TGTGCCAGCAGGGACGACAGATATACGCAGTATTTT